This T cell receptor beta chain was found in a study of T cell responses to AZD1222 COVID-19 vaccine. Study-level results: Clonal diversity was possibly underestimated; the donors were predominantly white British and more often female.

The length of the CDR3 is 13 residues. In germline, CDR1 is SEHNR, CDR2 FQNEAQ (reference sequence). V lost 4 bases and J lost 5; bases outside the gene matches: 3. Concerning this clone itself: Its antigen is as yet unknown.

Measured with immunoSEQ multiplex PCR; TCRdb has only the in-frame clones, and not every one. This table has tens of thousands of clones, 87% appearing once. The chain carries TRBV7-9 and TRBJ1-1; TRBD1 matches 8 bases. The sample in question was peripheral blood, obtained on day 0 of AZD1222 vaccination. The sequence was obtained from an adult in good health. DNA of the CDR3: TGTGCCAGCAGCTCACAGGGGGGGACTGAAGCTTTCTTT. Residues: CASSSQGGTEAFF.